The T cell receptor beta chain described here comes from a study of blood T cell repertoires in COVID-19. Study-wide context: The cDNA or gDNA used as material had been derived from T cells, B-cell-depleted T cells, or PBMCs.

This clone was counted once. The authors' processing: By means of reference gene primer amplification, nucleated cell counts were estimated. TCRdb's copy holds only in-frame clones and misses some; the assay was immunoSEQ multiplex PCR. V, J and clone size were drawn from that table, and D and trimming were deduced from the DNA. In the table there are approximately 190,000 clones, about 93% of which are singletons. Germline V gene lookup returns CDR1 SGHDT and CDR2 YYEEEE. The V and J ends lost 1 base and 2 bases respectively, with 6 bases between them. This CDR3 comprises 13 residues. The clonotype was recovered from a man aged 50-60 years with acute or convalescent COVID-19. Source material: peripheral blood. V and J are TRBV5-6 and TRBJ1-2; D call uncertain. The CDR3 protein is CASSLSANYGYTF. CDR3 nucleotide sequence: TGTGCCAGCAGCTTGTCAGCGAACTATGGCTACACCTTC.